This record concerns one T cell receptor (beta chain) sequence. These data are taken from a study of technical replicates of blood from a handful of donors. CDR1 is MDHEN and CDR2 is SYDVKM in the germline V gene. The CDR3 contains 16 residues. V lost 5 bases to trimming and J lost 0 bases; unmatched junction nucleotides: 10. Libraries were prepared by immunoSEQ multiplex PCR; TCRdb keeps only in-frame clonotypes and omits some of them. The table shows 65,000 to 80,000 clones, with under 99% occurring only once. The rearrangement links TRBV28 to TRBJ2-7; 7 nucleotides align to TRBD1. The source of this sequence is a human donor in good health. The sample taken for sequencing was T cells isolated from PBMCs. CDR3 residues: CASSVRGTEDSYEQYF. Written as DNA, the CDR3 is TGTGCCAGCAGTGTCCGAGGGACAGAGGACTCCTACGAGCAGTACTTC. Supplemented by reference TRBV28 and TRBJ2-7, the full variable domain reads DVKVTQSSRYLVKRTGEKVFLECVQDMDHENMFWYRQDPGLGLRLIYFSYDVKMKEKGDIPEGYSVSREKKERFSLILESASTNQTSMYLCASSVRGTEDSYEQYFGPGTRLTVT.